What follows are 14 T cell receptor beta chains derived from one specimen sequenced in a study of T cells in Graves' hyperthyroidism and ophthalmopathy. RNA transcripts were the template for amplifying TCR beta CDR3 regions. TCR CDR3 regions were first amplified by RT-PCR with HTBI primers. Using its own MiXCR run on the multiplex PCR reads, TCRdb lists one record per CDR3 protein. The sample has approximately 740,000 distinct CDR3 sequences, around 15% seen once. The sample comprised blood. The receptors were gathered from a woman aged 18-29 years with Graves' hyperthyroidism.

In this sample, this clonotype turned up a few times. The chain has TRBV19 and TRBJ2-3, with 8 bases that match TRBD2. V gave up 2 bases and J gave up 4 bases; unmatched junction bases: 5. Per the germline V gene, CDR1 is LNHDA and CDR2 is SQIVND (reference sequence). This CDR3 is 15 amino acids long. The CDR3 here is CASSITTSGPDTQYF. The CDR3 bases are TGTGCCAGTAGTATAACCACTAGCGGCCCAGATACGCAGTATTTT. Full variable domain (missing parts from reference TRBV19 and TRBJ2-3): DGGITQSPKYLFRKEGQNVTLSCEQNLNHDAMYWYRQDPGQGLRLIYYSQIVNDFQKGDIAEGYSVSREKKESFPLTVTSAQKNPTAFYLCASSITTSGPDTQYFGPGTRLTVL.

The chain carries TRBV20-1 and TRBJ1-6; 7 bases map to TRBD1. Unmatched junction bases numbered 9, after V lost 1 base and J lost 6 bases. This CDR3 region has 16 residues. CDR1 and CDR2 (germline): DFQATT, SNEGSKA (reference sequence). DNA of the CDR3: TGCAGTGCTAGAGGGCCAGGGGGAGAGGGTAATTCACCCCTCCACTTT. This sequence encodes CSARGPGGEGNSPLHF.

The rearrangement links TRBV6-2 or TRBV6-3 to TRBJ2-3; D ambiguous. CDR1 MNHEY and CDR2 SVGEGT come from the germline V gene. The length of the CDR3 is 14 residues. Trimming cost V 8 bases and J 1 base, with 13 bases left between them. The CDR3 DNA follows: TGTGCCAGCGGGCGGAACTATGGCACAGATACGCAGTATTTT. It codes for CASGRNYGTDTQYF.

There are many counts of this clonotype. V usage is TRBV20-1 and J usage is TRBJ2-1, with 10 bases lining up with TRBD2. The trim removed 0 bases at V and 5 bases at J, leaving 7 bases unmatched. The germline CDR1 and CDR2 sequences are DFQATT and SNEGSKA (reference sequence). The CDR3 has 16 amino acids. As DNA, the CDR3 is TGCAGTGCTAGAGATCAGCAACTAGCGGGGAACAATGAGCAGTTCTTC. Amino acid sequence: CSARDQQLAGNNEQFF.

There are many counts of this clonotype. The V call is TRBV2, the J call TRBJ2-7; TRBD2 aligns across 7 bases. Germline CDR1 SNHLY, CDR2 FYNNEI. With V trimmed by 10 bases and J by 3 bases, 15 bases remained unmatched. The CDR3 totals 15 residues. The CDR3, as DNA: TGTGCCACGAGAGAATCGGCGGGAGTGGGCTACGAGCAGTACTTC. This gives the protein CATRESAGVGYEQYF.

This clonotype came up many times. V is TRBV20-1 and J is TRBJ2-5, with 8 nucleotides matching TRBD2. Germline CDR1 and CDR2: DFQATT and SNEGSKA (reference sequence). CDR3 length: 15 residues. With V trimmed by 5 bases and J by 5 bases, 13 bases remained unmatched. DNA for the CDR3: TGCAGTGCTCCAGTAAGAGCGGGAGTTGGGGAGACCCAGTACTTC. Translated, it gives CSAPVRAGVGETQYF.

The sample holds a few counts of this clonotype. The J gene is TRBJ2-3, the V gene TRBV7-9, with a tentative D call TRBD2 (6 bases). Germline V gives CDR1 SEHNR, CDR2 FQNEAQ (reference sequence). The CDR3 runs to 11 residues. V was clipped by 11 bases and J by 6 bases, with 12 bases between them. The CDR3 protein is CASSVADTQYF. The CDR3 DNA reads as TGTGCCTCTAGCGTTGCGGATACGCAGTATTTT.

The V call is TRBV7-9, the J call TRBJ2-2, with D unclear. Germline loops: CDR1 SEHNR, CDR2 FQNEAQ (reference sequence). V gave up 8 bases and J gave up 5 bases, with 6 bases separating them. This CDR3 is built from 11 residues. The CDR3 region is CASRITGELFF. The CDR3 coding sequence is TGTGCCAGCCGTATTACCGGGGAGCTGTTTTTT.

Only a few counts were recorded for this clonotype. V is TRBV5-4 and J is TRBJ1-6, with unresolved D. The germline V and J ends were trimmed by 3 bases and 0 bases, with 16 bases remaining between them. The CDR3 loop spans 18 amino acids. Germline values: CDR1 SGHNT, CDR2 YYREEE (reference sequence). The DNA for the CDR3 is TGTGCCAGCAGCTGGATGTCACGGGTTAGCTCCTATAATTCACCCCTCCACTTT. Encoded protein: CASSWMSRVSSYNSPLHF.

This clonotype has a count of ten or more. J is TRBJ2-7 and V is TRBV20-1, with TRBD1 identical over 7 bases. Germline assignment: CDR1 DFQATT and CDR2 SNEGSKA (reference sequence). The CDR3 extends over 17 amino acids. J gave up 0 bases and V 6 bases, and 17 bases lay outside the gene matches. CDR3 in DNA: TGCAGTGCCAGGGGGTTTACGGCGGATACTAGCTCCTACGAGCAGTACTTC. Translation gives CSARGFTADTSSYEQYF.

This clonotype was counted many times. The chain carries TRBV12-3 or TRBV12-4 and TRBJ1-3; perhaps TRBD1 as D (6 bases). Trimming left V 7 bases short and J 4 bases short, with 14 bases between. The CDR3 spans 14 residues. DNA for the CDR3: TGTGCCAGCACCCCCAGGGGAAGGGGAAACACCATATATTTT. Its protein is CASTPRGRGNTIYF.

This clonotype has at least ten counts. This chain uses TRBV2 with TRBJ2-4; D ambiguous. Germline V gene lookup returns CDR1 SNHLY and CDR2 FYNNEI. The V end was cut by 8 bases, the J end by 7 bases, with 15 bases between. This CDR3 has 13 residues. The CDR3 DNA is TGTGCCAGCGTACCGGAGCCCCTTAACATTCAGTACTTC. Protein: CASVPEPLNIQYF. The whole variable domain, remainder taken from reference TRBV2 and TRBJ2-4, is EPEVTQTPSHQVTQMGQEVILRCVPISNHLYFYWYRQILGQKVEFLVSFYNNEISEKSEIFDDQFSVERPDGSNFTLKIRSTKLEDSAMYFCASVPEPLNIQYFGAGTRLSVL.

The table lists this clonotype with many counts. The gene calls are TRBV28 and TRBJ2-7, with 15 bases identical to TRBD2. Trimming took 4 bases from V and 5 from J; bases not matched to a gene: 18. This CDR3 has 20 residues. Per the germline V gene, CDR1 is MDHEN and CDR2 is SYDVKM. CDR3 in DNA: TGTGCCAGCAGTTCATCATTTGCCACCGGGACTAGCGGGAGGAGGAACGAGCAGTACTTC. Translating it yields CASSSSFATGTSGRRNEQYF.

The V and J genes are TRBV30 and TRBJ1-6; 7 positions match TRBD1. The CDR3 has 13 residues. Germline V gene data show CDR1 as GTSNPN and CDR2 as SVGIG (reference sequence). V lost 2 bases to trimming and J lost 10 bases; unmatched junction nucleotides: 5. In nucleotides, the CDR3 is TGTGCCTGGAGTCCCGACAGGGACTCACCCCTCCACTTT. This gives the protein CAWSPDRDSPLHF.